A single sample gave rise to the 4 T cell receptor beta chains below, sequenced in a study of blood T cell repertoires in COVID-19. TCRdb keeps only in-frame clones here, not all; method: immunoSEQ multiplex PCR. In the table there are about 260,000 clones, about 90% of which are singletons. The sequencing sample was made of PBMCs or T cells enriched from blood (not recorded which). The receptors derive from a woman aged 40 to 50 who had been exposed to COVID-19.

This clone was recorded only once. The rearrangement uses TRBV27 and TRBJ1-1, with 8 bases lining up with TRBD1. Germline V gene data show CDR1 as MNHEY and CDR2 as SMNVEV (reference sequence). CDR3 length equals 14 residues. The ends lost 6 bases at V and 4 bases at J; junction bases unmatched: 7. CDR3 region: CASRIQGGSTEAFF. The CDR3, as DNA: TGTGCCAGCAGAATACAGGGGGGTAGCACTGAAGCTTTCTTT.

This sequence joins TRBV6-2 or TRBV6-3 and TRBJ1-2, with 8 nucleotides matching TRBD1. With 2 bases clipped from V and 7 bases from J, the junction kept 9 bases outside the gene matches. This CDR3 contains 15 residues. CDR1 MNHEY and CDR2 SVGEGT come from the germline V gene. The CDR3 sequence is CASSYPRDRFRGYTF. CDR3 nucleotides: TGTGCCAGCAGTTACCCTAGGGACAGGTTTCGTGGCTACACCTTC.

This chain joins TRBV7-3 and TRBJ2-3; a weak D match, TRBD2 (5 bases). V lost 5 bases and J 6 bases, leaving 21 bases between the germline ends. The CDR3 runs to 16 residues. Germline lookup yields CDR1 SGHTA and CDR2 FQGTGA. The CDR3 coding sequence is TGTGCCAGCAGCCCCCTCACCACTAGTAGTTTGGATACGCAGTATTTT. It yields the protein CASSPLTTSSLDTQYF.

In this sample, this clone turned up once. This sequence joins TRBV29-1 and TRBJ1-2; TRBD1 agrees at 7 bases. V trimming: 2 bases; J trimming: 6 bases; junction bases outside the gene matches: 6. The CDR3 contains 13 residues. CDR1 and CDR2 (germline): SQVTM, ANQGSEA. CDR3 region: CSVETRGVDGYTF. CDR3 DNA: TGCAGCGTTGAAACCAGGGGGGTTGATGGCTACACCTTC.